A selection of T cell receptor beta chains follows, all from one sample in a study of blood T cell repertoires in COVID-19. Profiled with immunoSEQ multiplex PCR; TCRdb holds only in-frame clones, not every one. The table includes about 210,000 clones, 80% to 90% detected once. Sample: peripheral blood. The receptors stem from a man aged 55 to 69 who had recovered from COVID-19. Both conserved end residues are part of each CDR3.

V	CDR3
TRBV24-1	CATSEGSSWGEKLFF
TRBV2	CASRTRSSGSFEQYF
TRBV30	CASQSGRGNQPQHF
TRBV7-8	CASSLRAGSNEKLFF
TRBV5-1	CASSTGQGVNSGELFF
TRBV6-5	CASSKTTGGEKLFF
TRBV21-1	CAGLAGGWEQFF
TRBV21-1	CASSKGTGQSGELFF
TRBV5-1	CASSNEGATNEKLFF
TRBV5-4	CASSLGRGGEYF
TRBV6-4	CASIPVPETAQETQYF
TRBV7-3	CASSSLYGYTF
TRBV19	CATSAGATSTDTQYF